These 3 T cell receptor beta chains originate from one sample sequenced in a study of siplizumab effects on memory and regulatory T cells. The repertoire was sequenced with immunoSEQ multiplex PCR; TCRdb's copy has only in-frame clones and lacks some. The sample has about 100,000 clones, roughly 92% seen once. The sequencing input was Tregs sorted from blood. Receptors were obtained from a human donor in good health.

This clone has just one count. The chain carries TRBV5-1 and TRBJ1-1; tentatively, D is TRBD1 (5 bases). The CDR3 contains 14 residues. Per germline, CDR1 SGHRS and CDR2 YFSETQ. Deletions cut 4 bases from V and 0 bases from J, with 10 bases between. The CDR3 here is CASSPGRLNTEAFF. CDR3 in DNA: TGCGCCAGCAGCCCAGGGCGGCTGAACACTGAAGCTTTCTTT.

The chain links TRBV11-2 to TRBJ2-7; possible D gene TRBD2, 5 bases. Germline V gene sequence: CDR1 SGHAT, CDR2 FQNNGV. V was shortened by 1 base and J by 2 bases, with 9 bases between the two germline ends. The CDR3 is 14 residues long. The CDR3 reads CASSLGVGAYEQYF. The CDR3 DNA sequence: TGTGCCAGCAGCTTAGGGGTGGGAGCCTACGAGCAGTACTTC. The complete variable domain, with remaining parts taken from reference TRBV11-2 and TRBJ2-7, reads EAGVAQSPRYKIIEKRQSVAFWCNPISGHATLYWYQQILGQGPKLLIQFQNNGVVDDSQLPKDRFSAERLKGVDSTLKIQPAKLEDSAVYLCASSLGVGAYEQYFGPGTRLTVT.

This sequence joins TRBV7-9 and TRBJ2-7, with D possibly being TRBD1 (6 bases). The germline CDR1 and CDR2 sequences are SEHNR and FQNEAQ (reference sequence). The V and J ends lost 4 bases and 4 bases respectively, with 20 bases between them. The CDR3 runs 16 residues. CDR3 protein: CASSSVMVPGTYEQYF. The CDR3, as DNA: TGTGCCAGCAGCTCGGTAATGGTTCCAGGGACATACGAGCAGTACTTC.